This entry lists 10 T cell receptor beta chains sequenced from one sample in a study of T cell repertoires in cytomegalovirus infection. MiXCR, applied by TCRdb to the reads, yields one record per CDR3 protein. The sample comprises more than 650,000 distinct CDR3 sequences, roughly 35% of which are singletons, and about 2.8% rests with the top ten. The sequenced sample consisted of PBMCs. Receptors were obtained from a human donor in good health (CMV status not recorded). Some clones in this sample may be carry-over from other donors' samples.

The chain uses TRBV6-8 and TRBJ1-5; D unclear. This CDR3 is built from 14 residues. V gave up 0 bases and J gave up 11 bases, with 14 bases separating them. The germline gives CDR1 MNHGY, CDR2 SAAAGT. The CDR3 nucleotides are TGTGCCAGCAGTTACTCCGGACCTCCTCCAGCCCAGCATTTT. As protein: CASSYSGPPPAQHF.

The chain links TRBV6-1 to TRBJ1-6; 9 positions match TRBD1. After removal of 3 bases from V and 6 bases from J, the junction contained 6 bases not matched to a gene. The CDR3 is 16 amino acids. Germline values: CDR1 MNHNS, CDR2 SASEGT. The CDR3 sequence is CASSDLGTGINSPLHF. The CDR3 coding sequence is TGTGCCAGCAGTGACCTCGGGACAGGGATTAATTCACCCCTCCACTTT.

Many counts were recorded for this clonotype. The rearrangement joins TRBV7-2 to TRBJ1-2; tentatively, D is TRBD1 (5 bases). This CDR3 has 14 amino acids. Trimming left V 7 bases short and J 4 bases short, with 16 bases between. Germline CDR1 SGHTA, CDR2 FQGNSA. CDR3 amino acids: CASTAPGISYGYTF. Written as DNA, the CDR3 is TGTGCCAGCACGGCGCCAGGGATTTCCTATGGCTACACCTTC.

CDR3 nucleotides: TGTGCCAGTAGTGCACAGGGGGCAGAGACCCAGTACTTC. It encodes CASSAQGAETQYF. This chain links TRBV19 with TRBJ2-5, with 9 nucleotides matching TRBD1. CDR1 and CDR2 (germline): LNHDA, SQIVND (reference sequence). V gave up 5 bases and J gave up 4 bases; unmatched junction bases: 2. This CDR3 is built from 13 residues.

The CDR3 loop reads CASSVGGGYEKLFF. The CDR3 DNA reads TGTGCCAGCAGCGTGGGGGGGGGGTATGAAAAACTGTTTTTT. V and J are TRBV7-2 and TRBJ1-4; TRBD1 is a possible D gene (5 bases). Trimming removed 5 bases from V and 6 bases from J, with 13 bases in between. Germline V CDR1 and CDR2: SGHTA, FQGNSA. The CDR3 consists of 14 residues. Variable domain in full (rest from reference TRBV7-2 and TRBJ1-4): GAGVSQSPSNKVTEKGKDVELRCDPISGHTALYWYRQSLGQGLEFLIYFQGNSAPDKSGLPSDRFSAERTGGSVSTLTIQRTQQEDSAVYLCASSVGGGYEKLFFGSGTQLSVL.

The chain combines TRBV5-4 with TRBJ2-7, with 10 bases aligning to TRBD2. Germline assignment: CDR1 SGHNT and CDR2 YYREEE (reference sequence). The CDR3 runs 16 residues. V dropped 4 bases and J dropped 3; count of bases not matched to a gene: 10. CDR3 loop: CASSRAPSGRDYEQYF. The CDR3 bases are TGTGCCAGCAGCCGTGCGCCCAGCGGGAGGGACTACGAGCAGTACTTC.

This clonotype was observed at least ten times. This chain joins TRBV6-5 and TRBJ2-7; D could derive from TRBD1 or TRBD2 (6 bases each). CDR1 and CDR2 (germline): MNHEY, SVGAGI. The CDR3 sequence is 15 residues long. The V gene lost 0 bases and the J gene lost 1 base, with 10 bases spanning the gap. CDR3: CASSYSAGTSYEQYF. The CDR3 region has the DNA TGTGCCAGCAGTTACTCCGCGGGGACATCCTACGAGCAGTACTTC.

V gene TRBV5-1 combines with J gene TRBJ2-3; 8 positions match TRBD2. V lost 1 base, J lost 4 bases, and 5 bases stayed unmatched. Germline values: CDR1 SGHRS, CDR2 YFSETQ. CDR3 size: 15 residues. CDR3 DNA sequence: TGCGCCAGCAGCTTGCCGGGACTAGTTTCAGATACGCAGTATTTT. Translation: CASSLPGLVSDTQYF.

This clonotype was counted a few times. As DNA, the CDR3 is TGTGCCAGCAGCCACGGACTCGGAAGCTATCAACAGACCCAGTACTTC. This gives the protein CASSHGLGSYQQTQYF. The J gene is TRBJ2-5, the V gene TRBV6-2 or TRBV6-3, with a possible D match to TRBD2 (5 bases). The V gene's germline CDR1 is MNHEY and CDR2 SVGEGT. Trimming shortened V by 6 bases and J by 6 bases, and 23 bases separated the two germline ends. This CDR3 spans 16 amino acids.

This clonotype has a handful of counts. The rearrangement uses TRBV6-6 and TRBJ1-1; 7 nucleotides match TRBD1. The ends lost 8 bases at V and 5 bases at J; junction bases unmatched: 8. CDR3 length: 13 residues. Per germline, CDR1 MNHNY and CDR2 SVGAGI (reference sequence). CDR3 amino acids: CASESQGRTEAFF. The DNA of the CDR3 is TGTGCCAGCGAGTCACAGGGGAGGACTGAAGCTTTCTTT.